Below are 20 T cell receptor beta chains sequenced from a single sample in a study of blood T cell repertoires in COVID-19. Here immunoSEQ multiplex PCR was the method, and the copy in TCRdb shows in-frame clones only, minus some. This table has approximately 200,000 clones, around 83% appearing once. Sequenced: peripheral blood. These receptors originate from a woman between 50 and 59 years old with acute or convalescent COVID-19.

This CDR3 reads CASSDSGWADTQYF. The CDR3 bases are TGTGCCAGCAGTGACTCCGGGTGGGCAGATACGCAGTATTTT. The chain employs TRBV6-4 and TRBJ2-3; no clear D gene. Germline CDR1 is MRHNA and CDR2 is SNTAGT. This CDR3 region has 14 residues. The germline V and J ends were trimmed by 0 bases and 4 bases, with 8 bases remaining between them.

This clone was picked up one time. The gene calls are TRBV6-5 and TRBJ2-7; 8 bases fit TRBD1. V was pared by 6 bases and J by 1 base, with 8 bases of the junction left unmatched. This CDR3 contains 15 residues. Germline V lookup: CDR1 MNHEY, CDR2 SVGAGI. The CDR3 nucleotides read TGTGCCAGCAGGGACGGGACAGGCGCTTCCTACGAGCAGTACTTC. As protein: CASRDGTGASYEQYF.

The J gene is TRBJ2-5, the V gene TRBV5-6; 8 bases match TRBD1. The CDR3 covers 14 residues. Germline V gene lookup returns CDR1 SGHDT and CDR2 YYEEEE. Trimming cost V 4 bases and J 5 bases; bases outside gene matches: 7. CDR3 DNA: TGTGCCAGCAGCACGCGGACAGGGTGGGAGACCCAGTACTTC. This codes for CASSTRTGWETQYF.

As concerns this clone: Germline is not matched at one junction end, which may reflect a read error. The V and J genes are TRBV6-5 and TRBJ1-1, with D possibly being TRBD1 (5 bases). CDR3 length: 13 amino acids. Germline assignment: CDR1 MNHEY and CDR2 SVGAGI. CDR3 amino acids: CASSYDGGPGLLF. CDR3 coding DNA: TGTGCCAGCAGTTACGACGGGGGACCCGGGCTTCTCTTT.

This chain joins TRBV5-5 and TRBJ1-1; D call uncertain. CDR1 is SGHKS, CDR2 YYEKEE, per germline (reference sequence). V dropped 4 bases and J dropped 1 base, with 5 bases sitting between them. The CDR3 has 12 amino acids. The CDR3 loop is CASSPGNTEAFF. The CDR3 DNA sequence: TGTGCCAGCAGCCCCGGGAACACTGAAGCTTTCTTT.

Only a few counts were recorded for this clone. The chain joins TRBV5-6 to TRBJ2-5; TRBD1 aligns across 8 bases. This CDR3 contains 13 residues. Trimming at V came to 4 bases and at J to 5 bases, leaving 4 bases not matched to a gene. The germline gives CDR1 SGHDT, CDR2 YYEEEE. CDR3 protein: CASSPAGGETQYF. CDR3 bases: TGTGCCAGCAGCCCGGCAGGGGGCGAGACCCAGTACTTC.

The V and J genes are TRBV19 and TRBJ2-5, with 9 bases matching TRBD2. Per germline, CDR1 LNHDA and CDR2 SQIVND (reference sequence). The CDR3 extends over 16 amino acids. V shed 2 bases and J 0 bases; nucleotides not matched to a gene: 4. The DNA of the CDR3 is TGTGCCAGTAGTATAAGAAGCGGGGGGTACCAAGAGACCCAGTACTTC. Its protein product is CASSIRSGGYQETQYF.

The V gene is TRBV27, the J gene TRBJ1-1; 8 nucleotides match TRBD1. The CDR3 spans 15 residues. The germline gives CDR1 MNHEY, CDR2 SMNVEV (reference sequence). The V segment lost 7 bases and the J segment 0 bases; nucleotides outside the gene matches: 7. The CDR3 nucleotides read TGTGCCAGCACTCCGCAGGGGGCGGTGAACACTGAAGCTTTCTTT. Its protein is CASTPQGAVNTEAFF.

The chain joins TRBV28 to TRBJ2-1; 10 bases line up with TRBD1. The CDR3 has 15 amino acids. V lost 5 bases, J lost 8 bases, and 9 bases stayed unmatched. Germline-derived CDR1 and CDR2 are MDHEN and SYDVKM. The CDR3 region has the DNA TGTGCCAGCAGTCCACCGGACAGGGGGGATGATGAGCAGTTCTTC. This sequence encodes CASSPPDRGDDEQFF.

This clone came up a few times. J is TRBJ1-5 and V is TRBV5-6; 8 bases are a match to TRBD1. CDR1 is SGHDT, CDR2 YYEEEE, per germline. V lost 4 bases and J lost 0; bases outside the gene matches: 6. The CDR3 is made up of 16 amino acids. The CDR3 DNA follows: TGTGCCAGCAGCCCTGGGACAGGCGATAGCAATCAGCCCCAGCATTTT. Its translation: CASSPGTGDSNQPQHF.

This clone occurred a few times. V and J are TRBV2 and TRBJ2-7; 7 nucleotides align to TRBD2. The germline gives CDR1 SNHLY, CDR2 FYNNEI. This CDR3 spans 13 amino acids. V shed 3 bases, J shed 9 bases, and the junction held 8 bases outside the gene matches. CDR3 DNA: TGTGCCAGCAGTGAGGCGGGAGCCTTAGTGCAGTACTTC. Residues: CASSEAGALVQYF.

The chain carries TRBV11-3 and TRBJ2-3, with 14 bases matching TRBD2. Germline lookup yields CDR1 SGHNT and CDR2 YENEEA. The CDR3 is 16 residues long. The J segment lost 4 bases and the V segment lost 5 bases, leaving 5 bases of the junction unmatched. As DNA, the CDR3 is TGTGCCAGCAGCGCAGGACTAGCGGGAGGTCCAGATACGCAGTATTTT. The encoded protein is CASSAGLAGGPDTQYF.

With respect to this clone: The junction shows a germline mismatch at one end, possibly a read error. The chain recombines TRBV12-3 or TRBV12-4 with TRBJ1-4; D gene ambiguous. This CDR3 is 13 amino acids long. CDR3 sequence reads: CASSLPPGEKLLF. The CDR3 nucleotides are TGTGCCAGCAGTTTACCCCCGGGTGAAAAACTGCTTTTT.

This rearrangement joins TRBV28 to TRBJ1-2, with 9 bases fitting TRBD1. The length of the CDR3 is 14 residues. Trimming took 8 bases from V and 7 from J; bases not matched to a gene: 11. Per germline, CDR1 MDHEN and CDR2 SYDVKM. The CDR3 DNA reads as TGTGCCAGCGGAGAACAGGGGGCGCTGGGTGGCTACACCTTC. It is translated as CASGEQGALGGYTF.

This clone was detected only a few times. The chain links TRBV3-1 (or the pseudogene TRBV3-2) to TRBJ2-7, with 8 bases aligning to TRBD2. V lost 3 bases and J lost 2; bases outside the gene matches: 0. CDR1 is LGHDT, CDR2 YNNKEL, per germline (reference sequence). The CDR3 contains 13 residues. The CDR3 here is CASSQGLAYEQYF. CDR3 nucleotide sequence: TGTGCCAGCAGCCAGGGACTAGCCTACGAGCAGTACTTC.

The chain links TRBV7-2 to TRBJ2-3; 9 nucleotides align to TRBD1. Looked up from germline, CDR1 is SGHTA and CDR2 is FQGNSA. The CDR3 is 15 amino acids. Unmatched junction bases numbered 6, after V lost 6 bases and J lost 2 bases. The CDR3, as DNA: TGTGCCAGCAGTATGGACAGGGGACTCACAGATACGCAGTATTTT. It yields the protein CASSMDRGLTDTQYF.

CDR3 DNA: TGTGCCAGCTGGGGGGGAGGCAATCAGCCCCAGCATTTT. Translation: CASWGGGNQPQHF. This chain joins TRBV6-1 and TRBJ1-5; weak D call: TRBD1 (5 bases). Germline V gene data show CDR1 as MNHNS and CDR2 as SASEGT. The CDR3 has 13 amino acids. The V end lost 8 bases, the J end lost 2 bases, and 10 bases lay between the germline ends.

The chain combines TRBV5-1 with TRBJ2-3; D uncertain. Trimming shortened V by 4 bases and J by 4 bases, and 4 bases separated the two germline ends. The CDR3 is 11 amino acids. Germline lookup yields CDR1 SGHRS and CDR2 YFSETQ. For the CDR3, the DNA is TGCGCCAGCAGCCTGTCAGATACGCAGTATTTT. Translated, it gives CASSLSDTQYF.

The genes are TRBV11-2 and TRBJ2-7; TRBD2 agrees at 7 bases. The V gene end was trimmed by 9 bases and the J gene end by 2 bases; junction bases not matched to a gene: 16. Germline CDR1 reads SGHAT; CDR2 reads FQNNGV. The CDR3 contains 16 residues. The CDR3 nucleotides are TGTGCCAGTAGCGCTAGGGCTACCGGGAGGCCCTACGAGCAGTACTTC. Translation gives CASSARATGRPYEQYF.

J is TRBJ1-3 and V is TRBV5-6, with D tentatively TRBD1 (5 bases). This CDR3 has 17 amino acids. Per germline, CDR1 SGHDT and CDR2 YYEEEE. V lost 0 bases, J lost 0 bases, and 13 bases lay in between. CDR3 bases: TGTGCCAGCAGCTTGGTAGCCAGGGCGAGCTCTGGAAACACCATATATTTT. This codes for CASSLVARASSGNTIYF.